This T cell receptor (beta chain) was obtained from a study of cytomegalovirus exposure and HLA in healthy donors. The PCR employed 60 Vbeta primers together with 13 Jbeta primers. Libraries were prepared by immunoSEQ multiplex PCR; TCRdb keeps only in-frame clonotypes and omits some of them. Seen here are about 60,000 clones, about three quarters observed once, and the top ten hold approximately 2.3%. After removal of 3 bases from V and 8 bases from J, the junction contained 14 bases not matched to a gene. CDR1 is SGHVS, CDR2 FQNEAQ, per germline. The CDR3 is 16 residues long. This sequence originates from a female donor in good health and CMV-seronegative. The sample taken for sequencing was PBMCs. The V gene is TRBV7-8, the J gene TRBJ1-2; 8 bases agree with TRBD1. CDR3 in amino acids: CASSFGGSRDRIGYTF. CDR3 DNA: TGTGCCAGCAGCTTCGGGGGGTCCCGGGACAGGATCGGCTACACCTTC.